This TCR beta chain was obtained from a study of shared clonotypes between healthy human individuals. Looked up from germline, CDR1 is SGHTA and CDR2 is FQGNSA. Between the trimmed V and J ends, which lost 4 bases and 5 bases, there was a span of 13 bases. The CDR3 is 14 residues long. Using immunoSEQ multiplex PCR, the repertoire was profiled, and TCRdb retains in-frame clones only, with some absent. The sample records more than 1,200,000 clones, 97% to 99% being singletons. The TCR was taken from a man aged 25-40 years in good health. The J gene is TRBJ2-3, the V gene TRBV7-2; D may be TRBD1 (6 bases). Sequenced input: naive CD4+ T cells sorted from blood. As to subset: CD45RA+ positively selected. CDR3 sequence (DNA): TGTGCCAGCAGCTCTCTACAGGGTAGAGATACGCAGTATTTT. This gives the protein CASSSLQGRDTQYF.